One and the same sample provided the 22 T cell receptor beta chains below, sequenced in a study of T-cell memory formation after mild COVID-19. One entry per CDR3 protein results from TCRdb running MiXCR on the 5' RACE reads. Here the sample spans about 180,000 distinct CDR3 sequences, more than 15% being singletons. Specimen: PBMCs or a T cell subset sorted from them (not recorded which). All receptors derive from an adult woman who had mild COVID-19 (a few samples of this study predate the infection). Cell type and time point are not known.

The J gene is TRBJ2-1, the V gene TRBV11-2, with a weak D call TRBD2 (5 bases). Trimming took off 6 bases at V and 0 bases at J, with 21 bases between the two ends. Germline V CDR1 and CDR2: SGHAT, FQNNGV. The CDR3 runs 18 residues. The CDR3 DNA follows: TGTGCCAGCAGGGGAGCGGTCAAGGCAATGAGCTCCTACAATGAGCAGTTCTTC. Protein sequence: CASRGAVKAMSSYNEQFF.

The chain carries TRBV7-2 and TRBJ1-2; D perhaps matches TRBD1 (5 bases). Germline V gives CDR1 SGHTA, CDR2 FQGNSA. Trimming took 1 base from V and 0 from J, leaving 9 bases between them. This CDR3 spans 15 amino acids. The CDR3 coding sequence is TGTGCCAGCAGCTTAGGACAGACGGCTAACTATGGCTACACCTTC. Translating it yields CASSLGQTANYGYTF.

This clonotype came up a few times. The rearrangement uses TRBV5-1 and TRBJ2-3; D possibly corresponds to TRBD2 (6 bases). CDR3 length: 15 amino acids. Trimming stripped 7 bases from V and 2 bases from J, with 17 bases between. The germline V gene encodes CDR1 SGHRS and CDR2 YFSETQ. The DNA of the CDR3 is TGCGCCAGCCAAGTCCAGGACTACTCCACAGATACGCAGTATTTT. It yields the protein CASQVQDYSTDTQYF.

This clonotype was counted between two and nine times. The CDR3 sequence: CASSQVGTHTGELFF. In DNA, the CDR3 is TGTGCCAGCAGCCAAGTCGGGACCCACACCGGGGAGCTGTTTTTT. V gene TRBV4-2 combines with J gene TRBJ2-2, with D perhaps being TRBD1 or TRBD2 (5 bases each). The V gene lost 1 base and the J gene lost 3 bases, with 9 bases spanning the gap. This CDR3 is 15 amino acids long. Germline V gene sequence: CDR1 LGHNA, CDR2 YNFKEQ.

The genes are TRBV6-5 and TRBJ1-4; D is uncertain. The V end lost 2 bases, the J end lost 8 bases, and 9 bases lay between the germline ends. Germline CDR1 MNHEY, CDR2 SVGAGI. This CDR3 spans 13 amino acids. CDR3 in DNA: TGTGCCAGCAGTTACGGGGAAGCGGAAAAACTGTTTTTT. It is translated as CASSYGEAEKLFF.

The chain joins TRBV10-3 to TRBJ2-5; perhaps TRBD2 as D (6 bases). Trimming pared 10 bases from V and 5 bases from J, leaving 20 bases between. CDR3 length: 14 amino acids. The germline V gene has CDR1 ENHRY and CDR2 SYGVKD. CDR3 loop: CASSRRDSQETQYF. CDR3 coding DNA: TGTGCCAGCAGCCGACGGGACTCCCAGGAGACCCAGTACTTC.

This clonotype occurred a few times. V usage is TRBV20-1 and J usage is TRBJ2-1, with 9 bases matching TRBD2. CDR3 length: 19 residues. V was clipped by 1 base and J by 2 bases; unmatched bases: 15. Germline CDR1 and CDR2: DFQATT and SNEGSKA (reference sequence). CDR3 bases: TGCAGTGCTAGAGCACTTACCCCTCCTAGCGGGGAGACCTACAATGAGCAGTTCTTC. Protein product: CSARALTPPSGETYNEQFF.

A remark on this clonotype: Relative to the germline gene, one junction end is altered; a read error may explain this. Here the CDR3 DNA reads TGTGCCACCGGTGAGGCCACAGATACGCAGTATTTT. Translating gives CATGEATDTQYF. The J gene is TRBJ2-3, the V gene TRBV24-1; D gene uncertain. Germline V gene sequence: CDR1 KGHDR, CDR2 SFDVKD. This CDR3 has 12 amino acids.

This clonotype has a count of ten or more. The genes are TRBV5-4 and TRBJ1-2; D is unresolved. CDR1 is SGHNT and CDR2 is YYREEE in the germline V gene (reference sequence). V was trimmed by 2 bases and J by 6 bases, leaving 8 bases between them. The CDR3 runs to 12 residues. This CDR3 is CASSFGQDGYTF. DNA of the CDR3: TGTGCCAGCAGCTTCGGGCAGGATGGCTACACCTTC.

The rearrangement links TRBV9 to TRBJ2-3; D uncertain. CDR1 and CDR2 from the germline V gene are SGDLS and YYNGEE. Trimming removed 3 bases at V and 7 bases at J, with 12 bases between. This CDR3 spans 13 amino acids. CDR3 amino acids: CASSGGPYNTQYF. For the CDR3, the DNA is TGTGCCAGCAGCGGGGGTCCCTATAATACGCAGTATTTT.

This chain links TRBV5-1 with TRBJ1-1; D remains ambiguous. This CDR3 spans 13 amino acids. The V end lost 5 bases, the J end lost 1 base, and 9 bases lay between the germline ends. CDR1 and CDR2 (germline): SGHRS, YFSETQ. This CDR3 is CASRTDPNTEAFF. The CDR3 nucleotides read TGCGCCAGCAGAACTGACCCGAACACTGAAGCTTTCTTT.

The chain carries TRBV20-1 and TRBJ1-6; 7 bases match TRBD1. The CDR3 runs to 16 residues. V lost 2 bases, J lost 6 bases, and 10 bases stayed unmatched. CDR1 is DFQATT and CDR2 is SNEGSKA in the germline V gene (reference sequence). CDR3 amino acids: CSARRANRGINSPLHF. CDR3 in DNA: TGCAGTGCTAGACGGGCCAACAGGGGTATTAATTCACCCCTCCACTTT.

The chain has TRBV12-3 or TRBV12-4 and TRBJ2-7; 9 bases are shared with TRBD1. V gave up 5 bases and J gave up 4 bases; unmatched junction bases: 6. The CDR3 extends over 14 amino acids. The chain's CDR3 is CASSRGQGGYEQYF. Here the CDR3 DNA reads TGTGCCAGCAGTCGGGGACAGGGCGGGTACGAGCAGTACTTC.

The V and J genes are TRBV4-3 and TRBJ2-7, with D possibly being TRBD1 or TRBD2 (7 bases each). Germline loops: CDR1 LGHNA, CDR2 YSLEER. The CDR3 consists of 14 residues. With 4 bases removed from V and 3 bases from J, the gap between germline ends came to 13 bases. This CDR3 is CASSRGGDSYEQYF. CDR3 nucleotides: TGCGCCAGCAGCCGTGGGGGGGACAGCTACGAGCAGTACTTC.

Only a few counts were recorded for this clonotype. The V call is TRBV7-8, the J call TRBJ2-2; TRBD2 is a possible D gene (7 bases). V gave up 4 bases and J gave up 2 bases, with 14 bases separating them. In germline, CDR1 is SGHVS, CDR2 FQNEAQ. The CDR3 contains 16 residues. The chain's CDR3 is CASSSQTGGNTGELFF. The CDR3, as DNA: TGTGCCAGCAGCTCTCAGACGGGGGGCAACACCGGGGAGCTGTTTTTT.

The chain recombines TRBV5-4 with TRBJ2-7; 9 nucleotides agree with TRBD1. CDR1 is SGHNT, CDR2 YYREEE, per germline (reference sequence). The CDR3 length is 15 residues. V shed 3 bases and J 7 bases; nucleotides not matched to a gene: 11. DNA of the CDR3: TGTGCCAGCAGCTCAATCCTACAGGGGGCGGGTGAGCAGTACTTC. Protein product: CASSSILQGAGEQYF.

The chain carries TRBV11-2 and TRBJ1-1; the D is unclear. Germline V gene sequence: CDR1 SGHAT, CDR2 FQNNGV. Trimming shortened V by 0 bases and J by 5 bases, and 19 bases separated the two germline ends. CDR3 length: 17 amino acids. Here the CDR3 reads CASSLDHTAGFLTEAFF. The CDR3 coding sequence is TGTGCCAGCAGCTTAGATCATACAGCGGGTTTCTTAACTGAAGCTTTCTTT.

This clonotype was observed at least ten times. CDR3 DNA sequence: TGTGCCAGCTCACCACGCGGACCGGGACAGGGTGCCAAAAACATTCAGTACTTC. This gives the protein CASSPRGPGQGAKNIQYF. The rearrangement links TRBV18 to TRBJ2-4; 9 bases are a match to TRBD1. Trimming removed 1 base from V and 1 base from J; junction bases left unmatched: 8. The CDR3 is made up of 18 amino acids. Germline loops: CDR1 KGHSH, CDR2 LQKENI.

This clonotype was counted ten times or more. The chain recombines TRBV20-1 with TRBJ2-3; 8 bases line up with TRBD2. The CDR3 is 13 residues long. V shed 5 bases, J shed 2 bases, and the junction held 3 bases outside the gene matches. Germline lookup yields CDR1 DFQATT and CDR2 SNEGSKA (reference sequence). In DNA form, the CDR3 reads TGCAGTGCTGAGACTAGCGACACAGATACGCAGTATTTT. Protein product: CSAETSDTDTQYF.

This clonotype turned up a few times. CDR3 region: CASSTGLDYEQYF. DNA of the CDR3: TGTGCCAGCAGCACCGGACTAGACTACGAGCAGTACTTC. The V and J genes are TRBV9 and TRBJ2-7; 7 bases are shared with TRBD2. The length of the CDR3 is 13 residues. The germline V gene encodes CDR1 SGDLS and CDR2 YYNGEE. Germline trimming cut 4 bases from V and 3 bases from J; bases unmatched to any gene: 4.

This clonotype was counted only a few times. J is TRBJ2-2 and V is TRBV5-4; D remains ambiguous. The V end lost 3 bases, the J end lost 4 bases, and 10 bases lay between the germline ends. The CDR3 length is 14 residues. The V gene's germline CDR1 is SGHNT and CDR2 YYREEE (reference sequence). The CDR3 sequence: CASSSIDLTGELFF. The CDR3 DNA follows: TGTGCCAGCAGCTCGATAGACCTCACCGGGGAGCTGTTTTTT.

This clonotype was counted a few times. The rearrangement joins TRBV5-1 to TRBJ1-2, with 12 bases fitting TRBD1. The CDR3 contains 14 residues. Trimming took 4 bases from V and 7 from J; bases not matched to a gene: 5. Germline values: CDR1 SGHRS, CDR2 YFSETQ. Here the CDR3 DNA reads TGCGCCAGCAGCATTGGGACAGGGGGCGCTGGCTACACCTTC. Its protein is CASSIGTGGAGYTF.